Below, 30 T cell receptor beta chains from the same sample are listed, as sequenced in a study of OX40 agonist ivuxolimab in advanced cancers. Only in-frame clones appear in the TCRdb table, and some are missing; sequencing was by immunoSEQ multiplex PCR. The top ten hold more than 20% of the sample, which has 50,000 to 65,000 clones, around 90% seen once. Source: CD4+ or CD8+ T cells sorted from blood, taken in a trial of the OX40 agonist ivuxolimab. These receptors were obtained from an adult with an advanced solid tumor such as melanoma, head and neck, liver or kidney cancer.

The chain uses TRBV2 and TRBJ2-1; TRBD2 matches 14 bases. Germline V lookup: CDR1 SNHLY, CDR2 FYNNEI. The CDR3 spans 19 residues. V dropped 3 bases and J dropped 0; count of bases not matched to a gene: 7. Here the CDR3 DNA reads TGTGCCAGCAGTGAGGGGACTAGCGGGGGTTCCATCTCCTACAATGAGCAGTTCTTC. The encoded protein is CASSEGTSGGSISYNEQFF.

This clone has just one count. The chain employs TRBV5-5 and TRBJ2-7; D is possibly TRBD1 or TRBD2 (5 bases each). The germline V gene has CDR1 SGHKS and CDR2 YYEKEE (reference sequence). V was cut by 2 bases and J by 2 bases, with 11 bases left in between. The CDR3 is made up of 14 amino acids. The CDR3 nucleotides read TGTGCCAGCAGCTTCGCCCGGGGCCCCTACGAGCAGTACTTC. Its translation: CASSFARGPYEQYF.

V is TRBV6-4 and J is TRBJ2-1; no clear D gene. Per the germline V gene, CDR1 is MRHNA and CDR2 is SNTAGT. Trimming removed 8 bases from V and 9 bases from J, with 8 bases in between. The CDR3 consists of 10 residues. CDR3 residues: CASEVVEQFF. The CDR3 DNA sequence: TGTGCCAGCGAGGTGGTTGAGCAGTTCTTC.

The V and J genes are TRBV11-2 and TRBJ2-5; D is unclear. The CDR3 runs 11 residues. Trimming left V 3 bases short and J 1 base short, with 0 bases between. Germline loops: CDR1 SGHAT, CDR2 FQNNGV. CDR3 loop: CASSFQETQYF. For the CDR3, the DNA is TGTGCCAGCAGCTTCCAAGAGACCCAGTACTTC.

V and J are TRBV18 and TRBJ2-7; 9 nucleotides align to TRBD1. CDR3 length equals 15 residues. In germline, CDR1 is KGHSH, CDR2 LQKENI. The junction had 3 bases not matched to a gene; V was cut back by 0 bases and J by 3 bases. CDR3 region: CASSPPSTGGYEQYF. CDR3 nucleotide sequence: TGTGCCAGCTCACCACCGTCGACAGGGGGCTACGAGCAGTACTTC.

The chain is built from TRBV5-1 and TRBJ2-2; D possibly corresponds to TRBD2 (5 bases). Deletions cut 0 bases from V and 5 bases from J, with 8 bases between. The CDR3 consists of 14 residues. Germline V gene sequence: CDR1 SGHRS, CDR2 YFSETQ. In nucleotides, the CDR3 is TGCGCCAGCAGCTTGGAGGGAGCTACCGGGGAGCTGTTTTTT. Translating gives CASSLEGATGELFF.

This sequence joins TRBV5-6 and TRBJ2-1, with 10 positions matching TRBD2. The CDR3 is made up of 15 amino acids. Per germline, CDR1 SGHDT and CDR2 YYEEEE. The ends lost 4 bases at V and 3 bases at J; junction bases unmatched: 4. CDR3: CASSPLAGDYNEQFF. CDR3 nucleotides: TGTGCCAGCAGCCCTCTAGCGGGAGACTACAATGAGCAGTTCTTC.

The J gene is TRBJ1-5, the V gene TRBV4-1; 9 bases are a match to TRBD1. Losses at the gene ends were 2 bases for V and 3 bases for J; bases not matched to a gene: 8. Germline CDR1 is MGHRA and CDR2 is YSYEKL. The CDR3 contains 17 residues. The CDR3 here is CASSQQQGALSNQPQHF. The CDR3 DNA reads TGCGCCAGCAGCCAACAACAGGGGGCTCTTTCCAATCAGCCCCAGCATTTT.

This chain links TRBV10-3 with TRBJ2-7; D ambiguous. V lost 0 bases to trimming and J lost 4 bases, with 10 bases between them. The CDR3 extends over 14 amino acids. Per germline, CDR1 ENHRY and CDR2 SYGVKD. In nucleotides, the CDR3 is TGTGCCATCAGTGAGTCCCACGTTTTGTACGAGCAGTACTTC. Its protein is CAISESHVLYEQYF.

CDR3 nucleotides: TGCGCCAGCAGCCAAGTCCACAGGGGAAGCGCCGAGCAGTACTTC. Amino acids: CASSQVHRGSAEQYF. The rearrangement uses TRBV4-3 and TRBJ2-7; 7 positions agree with TRBD1. The length of the CDR3 is 15 residues. Germline V gene lookup returns CDR1 LGHNA and CDR2 YSLEER. V lost 1 base and J lost 6; bases outside the gene matches: 9.

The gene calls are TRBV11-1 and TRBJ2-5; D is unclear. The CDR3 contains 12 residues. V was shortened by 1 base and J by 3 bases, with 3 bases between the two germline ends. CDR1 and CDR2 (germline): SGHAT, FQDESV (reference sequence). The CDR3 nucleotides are TGTGCCAGCAGCTTAGGGGAAGAGACCCAGTACTTC. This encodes CASSLGEETQYF.

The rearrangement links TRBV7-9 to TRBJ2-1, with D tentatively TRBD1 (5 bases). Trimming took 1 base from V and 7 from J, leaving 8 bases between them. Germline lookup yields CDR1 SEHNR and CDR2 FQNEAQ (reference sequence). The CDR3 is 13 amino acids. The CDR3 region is CASSLGNRNEQFF. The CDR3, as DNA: TGTGCCAGCAGCTTAGGTAACAGGAATGAGCAGTTCTTC.

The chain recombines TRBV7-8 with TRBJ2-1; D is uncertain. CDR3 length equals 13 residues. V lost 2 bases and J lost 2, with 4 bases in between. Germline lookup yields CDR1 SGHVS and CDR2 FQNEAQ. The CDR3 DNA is TGTGCCAGCAGCTTAAGTCCCTACAATGAGCAGTTCTTC. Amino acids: CASSLSPYNEQFF.

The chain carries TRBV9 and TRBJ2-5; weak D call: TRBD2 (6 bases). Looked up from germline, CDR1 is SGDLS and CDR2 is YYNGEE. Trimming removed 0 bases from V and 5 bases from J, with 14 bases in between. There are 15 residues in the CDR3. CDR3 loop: CASSVGGGVSETQYF. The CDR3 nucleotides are TGTGCCAGCAGCGTAGGAGGAGGGGTCTCGGAGACCCAGTACTTC. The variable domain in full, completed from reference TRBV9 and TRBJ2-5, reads DSGVTQTPKHLITATGQRVTLRCSPRSGDLSVYWYQQSLDQGLQFLIQYYNGEERAKGNILERFSAQQFPDLHSELNLSSLELGDSALYFCASSVGGGVSETQYFGPGTRLLVL.

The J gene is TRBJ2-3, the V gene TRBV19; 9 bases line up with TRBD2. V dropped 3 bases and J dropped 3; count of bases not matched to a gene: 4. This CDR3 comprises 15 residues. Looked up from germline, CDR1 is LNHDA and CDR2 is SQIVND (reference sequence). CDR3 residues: CASSISGSGTDTQYF. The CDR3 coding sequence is TGTGCCAGTAGTATTAGCGGGAGTGGTACAGATACGCAGTATTTT. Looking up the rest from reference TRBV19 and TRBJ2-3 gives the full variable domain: DGGITQSPKYLFRKEGQNVTLSCEQNLNHDAMYWYRQDPGQGLRLIYYSQIVNDFQKGDIAEGYSVSREKKESFPLTVTSAQKNPTAFYLCASSISGSGTDTQYFGPGTRLTVL.

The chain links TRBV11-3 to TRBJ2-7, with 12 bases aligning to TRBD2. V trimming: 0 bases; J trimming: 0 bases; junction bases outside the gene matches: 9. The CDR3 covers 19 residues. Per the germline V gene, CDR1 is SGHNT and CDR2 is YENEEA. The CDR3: CASSLETSGGYRCSYEQYF. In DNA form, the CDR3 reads TGTGCCAGCAGCTTAGAGACTAGCGGGGGTTACCGCTGCTCCTACGAGCAGTACTTC.

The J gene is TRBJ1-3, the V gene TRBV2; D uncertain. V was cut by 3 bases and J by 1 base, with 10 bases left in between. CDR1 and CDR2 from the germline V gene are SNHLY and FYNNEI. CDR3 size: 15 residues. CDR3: CASSEGSSSGNTIYF. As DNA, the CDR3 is TGTGCCAGCAGTGAGGGCAGCTCGTCTGGAAACACCATATATTTT.

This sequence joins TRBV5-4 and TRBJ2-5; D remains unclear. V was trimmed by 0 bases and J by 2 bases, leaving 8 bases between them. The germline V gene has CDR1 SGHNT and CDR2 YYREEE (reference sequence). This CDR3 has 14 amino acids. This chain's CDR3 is CASSLVSEQETQYF. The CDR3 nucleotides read TGTGCCAGCAGCTTGGTGTCCGAACAAGAGACCCAGTACTTC.

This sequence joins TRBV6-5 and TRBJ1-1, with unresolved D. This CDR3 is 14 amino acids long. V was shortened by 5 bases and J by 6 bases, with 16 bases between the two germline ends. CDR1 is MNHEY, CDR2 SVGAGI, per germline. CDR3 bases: TGTGCCAGCAGTGCCCTGCCAGCCTCAGCTGAAGCTTTCTTT. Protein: CASSALPASAEAFF.

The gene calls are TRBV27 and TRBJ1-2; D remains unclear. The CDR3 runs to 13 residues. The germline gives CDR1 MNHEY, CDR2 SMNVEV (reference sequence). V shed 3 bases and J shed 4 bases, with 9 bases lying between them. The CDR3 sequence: CASSLSQFYGYTF. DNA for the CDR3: TGTGCCAGCAGTTTGAGTCAGTTCTATGGCTACACCTTC.

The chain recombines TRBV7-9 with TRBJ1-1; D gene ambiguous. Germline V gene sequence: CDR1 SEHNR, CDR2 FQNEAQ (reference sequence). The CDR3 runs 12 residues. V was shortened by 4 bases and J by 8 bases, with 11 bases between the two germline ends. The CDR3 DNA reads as TGTGCCAGCAGCTCCTTATCCTCCGAAGCTTTCTTT. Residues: CASSSLSSEAFF. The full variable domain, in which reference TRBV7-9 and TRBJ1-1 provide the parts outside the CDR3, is DTGVSQNPRHKITKRGQNVTFRCDPISEHNRLYWYRQTLGQGPEFLTYFQNEAQLEKSRLLSDRFSAERPKGSFSTLEIQRTEQGDSAMYLCASSSLSSEAFFGQGTRLTVV.

CDR3 sequence: CASSLSSGRIYNEQFF. The DNA of the CDR3 is TGTGCCAGCAGTTTATCCTCGGGGCGCATCTACAATGAGCAGTTCTTC. The chain carries TRBV27 and TRBJ2-1; D may match TRBD1 or TRBD2 (5 bases each). The germline gives CDR1 MNHEY, CDR2 SMNVEV (reference sequence). This CDR3 is 16 amino acids long. V was clipped by 0 bases and J by 3 bases, with 12 bases between them.

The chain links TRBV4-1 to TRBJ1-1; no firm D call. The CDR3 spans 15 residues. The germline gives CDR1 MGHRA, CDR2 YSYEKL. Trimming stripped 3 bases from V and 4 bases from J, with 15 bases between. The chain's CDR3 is CASSHAGGWVTEAFF. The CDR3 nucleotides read TGCGCCAGCAGCCACGCCGGCGGGTGGGTCACTGAAGCTTTCTTT.

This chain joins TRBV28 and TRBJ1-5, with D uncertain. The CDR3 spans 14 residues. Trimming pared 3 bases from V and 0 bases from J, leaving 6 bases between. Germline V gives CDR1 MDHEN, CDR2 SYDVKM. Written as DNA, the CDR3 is TGTGCCAGCAGTTTTTTCAGTAGCAATCAGCCCCAGCATTTT. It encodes CASSFFSSNQPQHF.

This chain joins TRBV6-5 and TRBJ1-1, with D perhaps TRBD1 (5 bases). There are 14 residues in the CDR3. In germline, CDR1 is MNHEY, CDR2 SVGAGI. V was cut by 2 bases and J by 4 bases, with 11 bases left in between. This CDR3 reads CASSYTQGATEAFF. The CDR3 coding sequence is TGTGCCAGCAGTTACACCCAAGGGGCCACTGAAGCTTTCTTT.

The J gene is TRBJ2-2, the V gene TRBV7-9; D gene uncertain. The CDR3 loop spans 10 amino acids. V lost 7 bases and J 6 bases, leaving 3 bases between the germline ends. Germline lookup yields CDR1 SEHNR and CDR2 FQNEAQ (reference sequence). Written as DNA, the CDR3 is TGTGCCAGCACCGCCGGGGAGCTGTTTTTT. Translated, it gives CASTAGELFF.

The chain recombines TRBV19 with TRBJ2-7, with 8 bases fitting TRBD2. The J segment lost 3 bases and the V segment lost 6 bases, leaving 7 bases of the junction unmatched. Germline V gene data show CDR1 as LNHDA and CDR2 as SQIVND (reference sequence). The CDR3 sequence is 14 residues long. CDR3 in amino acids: CASSPATSGYEQYF. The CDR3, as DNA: TGTGCCAGTAGCCCTGCCACTAGCGGCTACGAGCAGTACTTC. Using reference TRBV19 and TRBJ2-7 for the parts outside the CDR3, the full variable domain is DGGITQSPKYLFRKEGQNVTLSCEQNLNHDAMYWYRQDPGQGLRLIYYSQIVNDFQKGDIAEGYSVSREKKESFPLTVTSAQKNPTAFYLCASSPATSGYEQYFGPGTRLTVT.

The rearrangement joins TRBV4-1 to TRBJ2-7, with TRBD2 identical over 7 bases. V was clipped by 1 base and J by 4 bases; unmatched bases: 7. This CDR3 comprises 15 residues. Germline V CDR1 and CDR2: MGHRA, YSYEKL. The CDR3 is CASSQGAGATYEQYF. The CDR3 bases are TGCGCCAGCAGCCAAGGGGCGGGAGCAACGTACGAGCAGTACTTC.

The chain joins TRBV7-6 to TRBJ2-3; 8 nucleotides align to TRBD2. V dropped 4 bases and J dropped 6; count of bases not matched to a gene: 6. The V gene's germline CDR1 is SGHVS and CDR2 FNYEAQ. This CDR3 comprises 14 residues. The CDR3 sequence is CASSSGGPGDTQYF. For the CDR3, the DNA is TGTGCCAGCAGCTCGGGAGGGCCCGGGGATACGCAGTATTTT.

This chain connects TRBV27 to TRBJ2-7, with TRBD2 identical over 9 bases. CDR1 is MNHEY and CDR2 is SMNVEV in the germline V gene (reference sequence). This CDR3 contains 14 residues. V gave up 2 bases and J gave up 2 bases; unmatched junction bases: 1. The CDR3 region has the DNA TGTGCCAGCAGTTTACGACTAGCGGCCTACGAGCAGTACTTC. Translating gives CASSLRLAAYEQYF.